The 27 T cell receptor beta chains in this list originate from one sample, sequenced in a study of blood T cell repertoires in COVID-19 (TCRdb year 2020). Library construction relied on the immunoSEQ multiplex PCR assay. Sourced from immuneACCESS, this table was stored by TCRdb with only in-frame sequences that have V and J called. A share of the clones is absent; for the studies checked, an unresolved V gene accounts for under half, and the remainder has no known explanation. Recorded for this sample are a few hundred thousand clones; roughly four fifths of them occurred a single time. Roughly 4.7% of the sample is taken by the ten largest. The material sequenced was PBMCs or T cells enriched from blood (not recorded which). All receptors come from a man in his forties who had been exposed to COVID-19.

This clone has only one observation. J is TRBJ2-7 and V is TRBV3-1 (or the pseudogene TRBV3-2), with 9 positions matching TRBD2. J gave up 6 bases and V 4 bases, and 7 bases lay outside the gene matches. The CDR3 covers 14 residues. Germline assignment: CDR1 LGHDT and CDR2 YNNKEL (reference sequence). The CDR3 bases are TGTGCCAGCAGCCCGTTAGCGGGAGTCATCGAGCAGTACTTC. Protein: CASSPLAGVIEQYF.

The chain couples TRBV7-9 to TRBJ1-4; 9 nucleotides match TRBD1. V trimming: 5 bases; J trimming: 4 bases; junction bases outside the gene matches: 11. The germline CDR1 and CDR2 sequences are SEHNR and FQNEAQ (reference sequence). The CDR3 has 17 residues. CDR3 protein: CASSPPWGTGSNEKLFF. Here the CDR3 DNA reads TGTGCCAGCAGCCCCCCATGGGGGACAGGGAGTAATGAAAAACTGTTTTTT. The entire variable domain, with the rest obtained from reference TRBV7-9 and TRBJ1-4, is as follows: DTGVSQNPRHKITKRGQNVTFRCDPISEHNRLYWYRQTLGQGPEFLTYFQNEAQLEKSRLLSDRFSAERPKGSFSTLEIQRTEQGDSAMYLCASSPPWGTGSNEKLFFGSGTQLSVL.

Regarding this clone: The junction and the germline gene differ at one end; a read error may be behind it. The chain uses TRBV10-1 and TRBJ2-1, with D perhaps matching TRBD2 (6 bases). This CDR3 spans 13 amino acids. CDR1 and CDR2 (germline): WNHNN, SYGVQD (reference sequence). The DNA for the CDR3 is TGCGCCAGCAGTGAAGTCTTTGGGGACTTGGTCATCTTC. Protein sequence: CASSEVFGDLVIF.

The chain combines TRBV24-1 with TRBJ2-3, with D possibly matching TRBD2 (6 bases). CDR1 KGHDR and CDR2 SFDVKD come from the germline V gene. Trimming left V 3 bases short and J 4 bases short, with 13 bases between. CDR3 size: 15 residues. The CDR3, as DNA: TGTGCCACCAGTGATGGGGCGGGAAGCGCAGATACGCAGTATTTT. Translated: CATSDGAGSADTQYF.

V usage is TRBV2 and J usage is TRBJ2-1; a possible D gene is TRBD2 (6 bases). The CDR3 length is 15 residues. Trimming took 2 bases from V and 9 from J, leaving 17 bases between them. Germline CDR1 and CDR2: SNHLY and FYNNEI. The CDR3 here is CASSEYGGVRGEQFF. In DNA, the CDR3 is TGTGCCAGCAGTGAATACGGCGGGGTAAGGGGTGAGCAGTTCTTC.

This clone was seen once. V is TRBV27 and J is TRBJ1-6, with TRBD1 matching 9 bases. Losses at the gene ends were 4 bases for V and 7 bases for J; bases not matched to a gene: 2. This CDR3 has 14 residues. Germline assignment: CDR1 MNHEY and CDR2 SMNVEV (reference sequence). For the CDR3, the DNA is TGTGCCAGCAGTTCAGGGACAGGGAATTCACCCCTCCACTTT. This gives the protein CASSSGTGNSPLHF.

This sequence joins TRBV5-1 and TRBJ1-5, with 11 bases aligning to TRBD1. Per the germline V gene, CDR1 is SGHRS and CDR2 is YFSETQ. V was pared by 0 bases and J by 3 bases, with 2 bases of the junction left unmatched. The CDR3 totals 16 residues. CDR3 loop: CASSLGGQGDNQPQHF. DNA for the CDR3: TGCGCCAGCAGCTTGGGGGGACAGGGGGACAATCAGCCCCAGCATTTT.

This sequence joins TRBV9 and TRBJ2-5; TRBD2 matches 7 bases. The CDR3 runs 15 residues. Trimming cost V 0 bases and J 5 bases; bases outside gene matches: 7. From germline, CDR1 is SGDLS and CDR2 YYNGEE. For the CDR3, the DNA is TGTGCCAGCAGCGTAGCGGGAGGTTCCGCGGAGACCCAGTACTTC. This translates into CASSVAGGSAETQYF.

The CDR3 nucleotides are TGTGCCAGCAGCTTAGGCGACAGGGTCTATGGCTACACCTTC. It is translated as CASSLGDRVYGYTF. The chain is built from TRBV7-8 and TRBJ1-2, with TRBD1 matching 7 bases. The CDR3 consists of 14 residues. Per the germline V gene, CDR1 is SGHVS and CDR2 is FQNEAQ. V lost 1 base, J lost 4 bases, and 3 bases stayed unmatched. The full variable domain, completed using reference TRBV7-8 and TRBJ1-2, is GAGVSQSPRYKVAKRGQDVALRCDPISGHVSLFWYQQALGQGPEFLTYFQNEAQLDKSGLPSDRFFAERPEGSVSTLKIQRTQQEDSAVYLCASSLGDRVYGYTFGSGTRLTVV.

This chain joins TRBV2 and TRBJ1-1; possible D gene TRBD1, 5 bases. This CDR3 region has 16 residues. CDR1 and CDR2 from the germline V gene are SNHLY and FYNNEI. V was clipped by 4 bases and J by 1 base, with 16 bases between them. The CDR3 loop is CASSGGATETNTEAFF. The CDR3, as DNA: TGTGCCAGCAGTGGTGGGGCGACAGAAACGAACACTGAAGCTTTCTTT.

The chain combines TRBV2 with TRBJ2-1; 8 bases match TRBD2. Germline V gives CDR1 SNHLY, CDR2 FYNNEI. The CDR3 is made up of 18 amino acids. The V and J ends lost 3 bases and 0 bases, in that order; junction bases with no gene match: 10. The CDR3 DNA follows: TGTGCCAGCAGTGAGCGGGCTGCGGGAGGCTACTCCTACAATGAGCAGTTCTTC. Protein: CASSERAAGGYSYNEQFF.

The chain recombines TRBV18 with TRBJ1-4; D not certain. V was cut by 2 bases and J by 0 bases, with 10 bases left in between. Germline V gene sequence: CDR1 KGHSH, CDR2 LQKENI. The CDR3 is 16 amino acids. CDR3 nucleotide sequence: TGTGCCAGCTCACCAACTGCGGATTCAACTAATGAAAAACTGTTTTTT. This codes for CASSPTADSTNEKLFF.

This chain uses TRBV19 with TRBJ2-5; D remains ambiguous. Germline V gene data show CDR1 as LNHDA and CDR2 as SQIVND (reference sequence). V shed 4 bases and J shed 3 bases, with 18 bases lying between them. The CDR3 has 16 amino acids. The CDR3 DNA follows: TGTGCCAGTAGTACGGTCTTAGTCTCTCCCAAAGAGACCCAGTACTTC. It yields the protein CASSTVLVSPKETQYF.

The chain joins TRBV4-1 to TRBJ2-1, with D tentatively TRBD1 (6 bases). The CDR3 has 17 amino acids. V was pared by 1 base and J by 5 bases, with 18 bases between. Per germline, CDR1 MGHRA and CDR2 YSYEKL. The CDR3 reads CASSQVGVRGGDNEQFF. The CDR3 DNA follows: TGCGCCAGCAGCCAAGTAGGCGTCCGAGGGGGTGACAATGAGCAGTTCTTC.

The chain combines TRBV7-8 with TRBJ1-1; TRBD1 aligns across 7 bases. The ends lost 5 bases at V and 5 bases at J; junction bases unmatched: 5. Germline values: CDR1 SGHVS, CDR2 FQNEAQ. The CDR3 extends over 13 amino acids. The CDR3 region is CASSRGQTTEAFF. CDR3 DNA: TGTGCCAGCAGCAGGGGGCAAACGACTGAAGCTTTCTTT.

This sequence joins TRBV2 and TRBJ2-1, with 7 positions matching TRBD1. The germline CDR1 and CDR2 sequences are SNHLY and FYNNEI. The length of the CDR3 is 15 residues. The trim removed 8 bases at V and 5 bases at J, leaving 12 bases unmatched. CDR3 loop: CASDNPGQINNEQFF. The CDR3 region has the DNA TGTGCCAGCGATAATCCGGGACAGATAAACAATGAGCAGTTCTTC. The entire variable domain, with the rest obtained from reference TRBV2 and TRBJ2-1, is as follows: EPEVTQTPSHQVTQMGQEVILRCVPISNHLYFYWYRQILGQKVEFLVSFYNNEISEKSEIFDDQFSVERPDGSNFTLKIRSTKLEDSAMYFCASDNPGQINNEQFFGPGTRLTVL.

In nucleotides, the CDR3 is TGTGCCAGCAGCCCGACAGGGTGGGGTGGAAACACCATATATTTT. This encodes CASSPTGWGGNTIYF. The V and J genes are TRBV6-5 and TRBJ1-3; 7 nucleotides align to TRBD1. The CDR3 contains 15 residues. Germline-derived CDR1 and CDR2 are MNHEY and SVGAGI. V was clipped by 6 bases and J by 3 bases; unmatched bases: 8.

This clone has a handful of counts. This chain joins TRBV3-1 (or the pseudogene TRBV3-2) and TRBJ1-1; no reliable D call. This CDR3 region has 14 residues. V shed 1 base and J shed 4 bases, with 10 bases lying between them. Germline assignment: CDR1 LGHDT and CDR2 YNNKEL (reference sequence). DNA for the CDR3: TGTGCCAGCAGCCAAGGTTTGCGAGGCACTGAAGCTTTCTTT. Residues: CASSQGLRGTEAFF.

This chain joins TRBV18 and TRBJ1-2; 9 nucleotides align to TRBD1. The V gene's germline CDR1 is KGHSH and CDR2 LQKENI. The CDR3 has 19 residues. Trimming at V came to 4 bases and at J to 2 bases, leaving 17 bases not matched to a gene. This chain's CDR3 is CASSLTTSVLGQGNYGYTF. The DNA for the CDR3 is TGTGCCAGCTCACTAACCACAAGCGTACTGGGACAGGGCAACTATGGCTACACCTTC.

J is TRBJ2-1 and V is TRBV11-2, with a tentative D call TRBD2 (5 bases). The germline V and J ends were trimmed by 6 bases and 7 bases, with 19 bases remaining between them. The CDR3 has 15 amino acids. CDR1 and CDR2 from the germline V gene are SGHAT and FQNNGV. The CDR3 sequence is CASRREGSLENEQFF. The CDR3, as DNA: TGTGCCAGCAGGAGAGAGGGATCGTTGGAGAATGAGCAGTTCTTC.

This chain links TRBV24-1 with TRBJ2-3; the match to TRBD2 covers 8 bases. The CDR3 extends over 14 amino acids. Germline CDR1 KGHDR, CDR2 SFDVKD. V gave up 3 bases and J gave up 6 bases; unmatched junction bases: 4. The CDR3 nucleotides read TGTGCCACCAGTGATAGCGGGAGAGGGGATACGCAGTATTTT. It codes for CATSDSGRGDTQYF.

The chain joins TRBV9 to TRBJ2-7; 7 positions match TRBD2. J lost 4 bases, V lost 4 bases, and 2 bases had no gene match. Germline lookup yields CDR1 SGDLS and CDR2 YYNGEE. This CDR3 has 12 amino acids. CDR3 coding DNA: TGTGCCAGCAGCCCCGGGAGGTACGAGCAGTACTTC. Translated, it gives CASSPGRYEQYF.

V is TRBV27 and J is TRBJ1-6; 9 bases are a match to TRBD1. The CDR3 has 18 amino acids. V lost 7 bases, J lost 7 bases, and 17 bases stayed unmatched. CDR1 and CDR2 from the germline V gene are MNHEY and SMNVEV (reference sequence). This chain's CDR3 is CASIVPTRGTGPNSPLHF. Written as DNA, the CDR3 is TGTGCCAGCATCGTTCCAACCAGGGGGACAGGGCCAAATTCACCCCTCCACTTT.

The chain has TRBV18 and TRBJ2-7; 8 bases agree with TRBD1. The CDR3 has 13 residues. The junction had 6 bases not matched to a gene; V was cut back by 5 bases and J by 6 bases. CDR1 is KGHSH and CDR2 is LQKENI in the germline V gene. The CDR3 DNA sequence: TGTGCCAGCTCAGGACGACAGGGGACCGAGCAGTACTTC. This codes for CASSGRQGTEQYF. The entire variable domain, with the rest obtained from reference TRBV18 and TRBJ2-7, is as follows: NAGVMQNPRHLVRRRGQEARLRCSPMKGHSHVYWYRQLPEEGLKFMVYLQKENIIDESGMPKERFSAEFPKEGPSILRIQQVVRGDSAAYFCASSGRQGTEQYFGPGTRLTVT.

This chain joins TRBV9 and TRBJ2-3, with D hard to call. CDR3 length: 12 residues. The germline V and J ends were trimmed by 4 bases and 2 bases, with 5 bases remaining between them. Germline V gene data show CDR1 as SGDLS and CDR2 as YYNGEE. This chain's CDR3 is CASSSYTDTQYF. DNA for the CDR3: TGTGCCAGCAGCTCTTACACAGATACGCAGTATTTT.

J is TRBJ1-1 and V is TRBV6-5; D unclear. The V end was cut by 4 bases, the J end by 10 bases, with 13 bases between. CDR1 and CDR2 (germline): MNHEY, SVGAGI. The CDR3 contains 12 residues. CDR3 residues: CASSSPEFGAFF. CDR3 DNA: TGTGCCAGCAGTTCCCCGGAGTTTGGAGCTTTCTTT.

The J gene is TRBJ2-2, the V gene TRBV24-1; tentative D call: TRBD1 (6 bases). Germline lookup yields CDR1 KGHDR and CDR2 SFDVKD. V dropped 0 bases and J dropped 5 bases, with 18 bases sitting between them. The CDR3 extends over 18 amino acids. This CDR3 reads CATSDLQQTGWETGELFF. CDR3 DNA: TGTGCCACCAGTGATTTGCAACAAACAGGGTGGGAGACCGGGGAGCTGTTTTTT.